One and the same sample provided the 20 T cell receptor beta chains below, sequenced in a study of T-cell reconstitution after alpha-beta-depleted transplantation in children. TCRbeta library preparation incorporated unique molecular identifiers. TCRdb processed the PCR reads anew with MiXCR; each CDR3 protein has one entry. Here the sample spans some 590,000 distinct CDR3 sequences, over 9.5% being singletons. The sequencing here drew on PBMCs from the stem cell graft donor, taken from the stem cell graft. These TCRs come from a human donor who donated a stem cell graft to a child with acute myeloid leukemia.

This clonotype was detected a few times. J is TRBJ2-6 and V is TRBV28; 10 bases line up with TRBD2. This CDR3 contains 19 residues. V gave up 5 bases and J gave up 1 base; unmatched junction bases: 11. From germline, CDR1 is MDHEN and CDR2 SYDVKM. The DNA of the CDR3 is TGTGCCAGCAGTCCCCTTCTAGCTAGCGGGAGATCTGGGGCCAACGTCCTGACTTTC. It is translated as CASSPLLASGRSGANVLTF.

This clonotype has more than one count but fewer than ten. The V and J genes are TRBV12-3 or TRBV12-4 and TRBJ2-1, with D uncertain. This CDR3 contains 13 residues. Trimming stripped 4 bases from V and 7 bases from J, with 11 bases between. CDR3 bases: TGTGCCAGCAGTTCGCTGGAAGGTAATGAGCAGTTCTTC. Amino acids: CASSSLEGNEQFF.

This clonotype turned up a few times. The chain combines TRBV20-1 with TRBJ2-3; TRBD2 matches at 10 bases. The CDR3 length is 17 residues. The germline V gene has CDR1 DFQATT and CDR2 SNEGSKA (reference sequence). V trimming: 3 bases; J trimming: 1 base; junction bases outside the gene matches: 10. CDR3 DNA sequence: TGCAGTGCTAGCGGGAAGCGGGAGGGTTATGGCACAGATACGCAGTATTTT. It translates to CSASGKREGYGTDTQYF.

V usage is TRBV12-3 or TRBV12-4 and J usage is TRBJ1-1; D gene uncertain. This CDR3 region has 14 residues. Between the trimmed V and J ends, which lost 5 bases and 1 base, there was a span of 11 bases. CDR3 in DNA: TGTGCCAGCAGTCTCAAAGCCGGGAACACTGAAGCTTTCTTT. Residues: CASSLKAGNTEAFF.

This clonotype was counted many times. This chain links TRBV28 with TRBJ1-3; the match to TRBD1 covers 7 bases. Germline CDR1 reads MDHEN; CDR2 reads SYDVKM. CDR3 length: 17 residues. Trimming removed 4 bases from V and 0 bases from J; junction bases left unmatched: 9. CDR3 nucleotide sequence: TGTGCCAGCAGTTATACAGGGGTCCAAAACTCTGGAAACACCATATATTTT. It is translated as CASSYTGVQNSGNTIYF.

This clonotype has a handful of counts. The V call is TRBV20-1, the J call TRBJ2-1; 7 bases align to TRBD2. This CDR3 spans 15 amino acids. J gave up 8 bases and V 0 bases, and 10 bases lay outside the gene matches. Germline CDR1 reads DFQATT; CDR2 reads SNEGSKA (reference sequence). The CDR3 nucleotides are TGCAGTGCTAGAGATTCGGCGGGAGTTAACGATGAGCAGTTCTTC. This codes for CSARDSAGVNDEQFF.

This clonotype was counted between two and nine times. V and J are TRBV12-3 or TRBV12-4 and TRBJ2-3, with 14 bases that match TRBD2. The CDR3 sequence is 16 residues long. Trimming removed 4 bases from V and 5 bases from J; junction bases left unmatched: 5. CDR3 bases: TGTGCCAGCAGTTCGCCCGGGACTAGCGGGAGAGATACGCAGTATTTT. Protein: CASSSPGTSGRDTQYF.

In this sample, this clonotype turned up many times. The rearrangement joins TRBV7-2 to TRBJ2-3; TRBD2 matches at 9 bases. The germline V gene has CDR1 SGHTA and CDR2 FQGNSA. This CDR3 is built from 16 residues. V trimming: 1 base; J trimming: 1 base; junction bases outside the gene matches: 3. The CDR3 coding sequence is TGTGCCAGCAGCTTAGGGGGACTAGCCGGCACAGATACGCAGTATTTT. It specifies CASSLGGLAGTDTQYF. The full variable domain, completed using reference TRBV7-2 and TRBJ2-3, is GAGVSQSPSNKVTEKGKDVELRCDPISGHTALYWYRQSLGQGLEFLIYFQGNSAPDKSGLPSDRFSAERTGGSVSTLTIQRTQQEDSAVYLCASSLGGLAGTDTQYFGPGTRLTVL.

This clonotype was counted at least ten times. DNA of the CDR3: TGTGCCATCAGTGATATAAGCGGGAGAGGAAATGAGCAGTTCTTC. Translated, it gives CAISDISGRGNEQFF. V usage is TRBV10-3 and J usage is TRBJ2-1, with 8 bases fitting TRBD2. Germline V gene sequence: CDR1 ENHRY, CDR2 SYGVKD. Germline trimming cut 3 bases from V and 7 bases from J; bases unmatched to any gene: 8. The CDR3 extends over 15 amino acids.

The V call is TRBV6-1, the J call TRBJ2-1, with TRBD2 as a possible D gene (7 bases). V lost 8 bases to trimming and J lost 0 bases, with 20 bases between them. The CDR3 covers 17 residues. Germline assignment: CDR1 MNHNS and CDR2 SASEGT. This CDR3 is CASRSWGGGSSYNEQFF. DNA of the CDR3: TGTGCCAGCCGCTCTTGGGGAGGGGGGAGCTCCTACAATGAGCAGTTCTTC.

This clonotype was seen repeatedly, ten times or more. The CDR3 nucleotides are TGCGCCAGCAGCCCCGTGGTCGGGCAGGGGACTGAAGCTTTCTTT. Encoded protein: CASSPVVGQGTEAFF. V is TRBV5-1 and J is TRBJ1-1; D is perhaps TRBD1 (6 bases). The germline V gene has CDR1 SGHRS and CDR2 YFSETQ. V was trimmed by 4 bases and J by 5 bases, leaving 18 bases between them. The CDR3 consists of 15 residues.

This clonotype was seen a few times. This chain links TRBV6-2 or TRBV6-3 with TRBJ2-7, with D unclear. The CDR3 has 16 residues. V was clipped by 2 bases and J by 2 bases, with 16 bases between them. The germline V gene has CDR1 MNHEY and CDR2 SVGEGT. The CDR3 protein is CASSYPGRMGAYEQYF. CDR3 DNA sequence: TGTGCCAGCAGTTACCCCGGACGGATGGGCGCCTACGAGCAGTACTTC.

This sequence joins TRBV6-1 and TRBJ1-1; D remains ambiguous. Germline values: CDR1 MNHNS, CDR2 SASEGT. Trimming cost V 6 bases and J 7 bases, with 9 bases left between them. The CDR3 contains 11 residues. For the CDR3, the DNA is TGTGCCAGCAGCTACCTCGTTGAAGCTTTCTTT. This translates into CASSYLVEAFF.

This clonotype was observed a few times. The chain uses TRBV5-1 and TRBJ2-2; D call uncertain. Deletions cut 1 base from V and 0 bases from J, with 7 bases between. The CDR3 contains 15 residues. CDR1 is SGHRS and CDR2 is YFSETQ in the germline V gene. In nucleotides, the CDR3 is TGCGCCAGCAGCTTGCGCCAACCGAACACCGGGGAGCTGTTTTTT. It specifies CASSLRQPNTGELFF. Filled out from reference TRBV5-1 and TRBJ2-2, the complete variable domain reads KAGVTQTPRYLIKTRGQQVTLSCSPISGHRSVSWYQQTPGQGLQFLFEYFSETQRNKGNFPGRFSGRQFSNSRSEMNVSTLELGDSALYLCASSLRQPNTGELFFGEGSRLTVL.

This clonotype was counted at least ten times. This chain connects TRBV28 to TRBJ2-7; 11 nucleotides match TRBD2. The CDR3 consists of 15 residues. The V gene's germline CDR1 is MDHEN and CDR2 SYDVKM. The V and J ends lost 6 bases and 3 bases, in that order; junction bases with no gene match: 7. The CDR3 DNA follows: TGTGCCAGCAGATCCCGGACTAGCGGGTTCTACGAGCAGTACTTC. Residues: CASRSRTSGFYEQYF. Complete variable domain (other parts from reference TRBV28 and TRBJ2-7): DVKVTQSSRYLVKRTGEKVFLECVQDMDHENMFWYRQDPGLGLRLIYFSYDVKMKEKGDIPEGYSVSREKKERFSLILESASTNQTSMYLCASRSRTSGFYEQYFGPGTRLTVT.

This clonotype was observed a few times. For the CDR3, the DNA is TGCAGTGCTAGACCGGGACAGGGGTCCTACAATGAGCAGTTCTTC. It specifies CSARPGQGSYNEQFF. The V gene is TRBV20-1, the J gene TRBJ2-1; 10 bases match TRBD1. V was pared by 2 bases and J by 1 base, with 2 bases of the junction left unmatched. CDR3 length equals 15 residues. Germline V gene sequence: CDR1 DFQATT, CDR2 SNEGSKA (reference sequence).

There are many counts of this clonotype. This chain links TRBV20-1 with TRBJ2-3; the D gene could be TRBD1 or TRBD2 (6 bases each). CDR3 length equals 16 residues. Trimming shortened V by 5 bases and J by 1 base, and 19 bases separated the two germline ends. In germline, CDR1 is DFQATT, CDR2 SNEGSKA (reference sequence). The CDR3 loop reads CSASGAREEGTDTQYF. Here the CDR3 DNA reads TGCAGTGCTTCGGGGGCTAGGGAAGAGGGCACAGATACGCAGTATTTT.

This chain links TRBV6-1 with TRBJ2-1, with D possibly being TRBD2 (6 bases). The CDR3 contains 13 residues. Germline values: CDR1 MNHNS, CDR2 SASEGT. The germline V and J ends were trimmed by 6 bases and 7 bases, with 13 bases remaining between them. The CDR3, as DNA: TGTGCCAGCAGGGTTTCCGGGAGAAATGAGCAGTTCTTC. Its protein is CASRVSGRNEQFF.

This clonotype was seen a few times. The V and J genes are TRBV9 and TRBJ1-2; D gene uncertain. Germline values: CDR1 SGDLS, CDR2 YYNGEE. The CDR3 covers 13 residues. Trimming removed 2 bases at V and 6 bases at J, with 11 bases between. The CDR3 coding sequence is TGTGCCAGCAGCGTGGGCAGTCTAAATGGCTACACCTTC. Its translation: CASSVGSLNGYTF.

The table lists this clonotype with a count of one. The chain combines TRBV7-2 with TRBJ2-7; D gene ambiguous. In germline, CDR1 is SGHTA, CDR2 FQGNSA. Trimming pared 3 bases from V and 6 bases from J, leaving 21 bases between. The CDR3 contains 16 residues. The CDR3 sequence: CASSLSSVHTRGEQYF. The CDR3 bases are TGTGCCAGCAGCTTGTCTTCGGTCCACACCAGAGGCGAGCAGTACTTC.